These 30 T cell receptor beta chains were all obtained from the same sample, sequenced in a study of T cell responses to AZD1222 COVID-19 vaccine. Measured with immunoSEQ multiplex PCR; TCRdb has only the in-frame clones, and not every one. The sample carries 150,000 to 200,000 clones, 85% to 90% recorded once. Sequenced material: peripheral blood, taken on day 0 of MenACWY control vaccination. The receptors here all came from an adult in good health.

The chain combines TRBV28 with TRBJ1-3; weak D call: TRBD1 (6 bases). Germline V gene lookup returns CDR1 MDHEN and CDR2 SYDVKM. The V gene lost 2 bases and the J gene lost 4 bases, with 6 bases spanning the gap. The CDR3 consists of 13 residues. CDR3 sequence reads: CASSLTGGNTIYF. The CDR3 DNA reads TGTGCCAGCAGTTTAACAGGGGGAAACACCATATATTTT.

The chain couples TRBV10-1 to TRBJ2-5; TRBD2 matches at 7 bases. The CDR3 is 20 amino acids. J gave up 1 base and V 1 base, and 18 bases lay outside the gene matches. Germline loops: CDR1 WNHNN, CDR2 SYGVQD (reference sequence). CDR3 nucleotides: TGCGCCAGCAGTGAGTATCAAAACGTCGGGGGGTGGACTATCCAAGAGACCCAGTACTTC. Translated, it gives CASSEYQNVGGWTIQETQYF.

This chain connects TRBV14 to TRBJ2-5; possible D gene TRBD1, 6 bases. This CDR3 contains 13 residues. Deletions cut 3 bases from V and 7 bases from J, with 12 bases between. Germline V gene sequence: CDR1 SGHDN, CDR2 FVKESK. The DNA for the CDR3 is TGTGCCAGCAGCCAGACCGCCAGGGGGACCCAGTACTTC. Its translation is CASSQTARGTQYF.

The chain joins TRBV3-1 (or the pseudogene TRBV3-2) to TRBJ1-2; no definite D call. V was shortened by 2 bases and J by 7 bases, with 11 bases between the two germline ends. The CDR3 consists of 13 residues. CDR1 LGHDT and CDR2 YNNKEL come from the germline V gene (reference sequence). The CDR3 spells CASSQSRGSGYTF. The CDR3 DNA is TGTGCCAGCAGCCAATCGAGAGGGTCTGGCTACACCTTC.

The chain is built from TRBV28 and TRBJ1-2; maybe TRBD1 (5 bases). V lost 6 bases and J lost 2, with 10 bases in between. Germline V gene data show CDR1 as MDHEN and CDR2 as SYDVKM. The CDR3 extends over 13 amino acids. The CDR3 coding sequence is TGTGCCAGCAGACAGGACCTGAACTATGGCTACACCTTC. It codes for CASRQDLNYGYTF.

The count of this clone is one. In DNA, the CDR3 is TGTGCCAGCAGTTTAGGGCGTTTCACAGATACGCAGTATTTT. This sequence encodes CASSLGRFTDTQYF. The chain joins TRBV27 to TRBJ2-3; D gene uncertain. There are 14 residues in the CDR3. Germline V gene sequence: CDR1 MNHEY, CDR2 SMNVEV (reference sequence). V dropped 2 bases and J dropped 2 bases, with 8 bases sitting between them.

Of note for this clone: Germline and junction disagree at one end, which may indicate a read error. This chain links TRBV19 with TRBJ1-5; D gene unclear. Germline CDR1 and CDR2: LNHDA and SQIVND (reference sequence). The CDR3 totals 16 residues. CDR3 sequence reads: CVSSPRGGVSNQPQHF. CDR3 nucleotides: TGTGTCAGTAGTCCCCGGGGTGGGGTAAGCAATCAGCCCCAGCATTTT.

This chain uses TRBV5-1 with TRBJ2-3; D may be TRBD1 (5 bases). The CDR3 covers 14 residues. CDR1 is SGHRS and CDR2 is YFSETQ in the germline V gene. Trimming took 3 bases from V and 4 from J, leaving 12 bases between them. The CDR3 DNA sequence: TGCGCCAGCAGCTCGCAGGGATTCGCAGATACGCAGTATTTT. This codes for CASSSQGFADTQYF. Filled out from reference TRBV5-1 and TRBJ2-3, the complete variable domain reads KAGVTQTPRYLIKTRGQQVTLSCSPISGHRSVSWYQQTPGQGLQFLFEYFSETQRNKGNFPGRFSGRQFSNSRSEMNVSTLELGDSALYLCASSSQGFADTQYFGPGTRLTVL.

This clone is a singleton in its sample. This chain connects TRBV29-1 to TRBJ1-2, with TRBD1 matching over 10 bases. There are 12 residues in the CDR3. In germline, CDR1 is SQVTM, CDR2 ANQGSEA. V shed 6 bases and J 4 bases; nucleotides not matched to a gene: 2. In DNA form, the CDR3 reads TGCAGCGTCCGGACAGGGGGCTATGGCTACACCTTC. It encodes CSVRTGGYGYTF.

The chain employs TRBV18 and TRBJ2-2; 9 bases fit TRBD1. The trim removed 4 bases at V and 4 bases at J, leaving 7 bases unmatched. The CDR3 is made up of 16 amino acids. The germline V gene has CDR1 KGHSH and CDR2 LQKENI. CDR3 nucleotide sequence: TGTGCCAGCTCACTCAAACAGGGACAGGGCACCGGGGAGCTGTTTTTT. Translation gives CASSLKQGQGTGELFF.

The CDR3, as DNA: TGTGCCAGCAGCAGGGGTGGGGGGAATGAGCAGTTCTTC. Amino acids: CASSRGGGNEQFF. The rearrangement joins TRBV7-2 to TRBJ2-1, with D possibly TRBD2 on 6 matching bases. Trimming pared 5 bases from V and 7 bases from J, leaving 12 bases between. The germline V gene has CDR1 SGHTA and CDR2 FQGNSA. The CDR3 sequence is 13 residues long. The full variable domain, rest sourced from reference TRBV7-2 and TRBJ2-1, is GAGVSQSPSNKVTEKGKDVELRCDPISGHTALYWYRQSLGQGLEFLIYFQGNSAPDKSGLPSDRFSAERTGGSVSTLTIQRTQQEDSAVYLCASSRGGGNEQFFGPGTRLTVL.

The chain has TRBV29-1 and TRBJ2-7; TRBD1 aligns across 9 bases. Trimming cost V 5 bases and J 5 bases; bases outside gene matches: 4. CDR1 is SQVTM and CDR2 is ANQGSEA in the germline V gene. CDR3 length: 12 amino acids. Here the CDR3 reads CSVLGQGHEQYF. CDR3 coding DNA: TGCAGCGTTCTAGGACAGGGGCACGAGCAGTACTTC.

Worth noting for this clone: Additional DNA sequences in this sample encode the identical CDR3. J is TRBJ1-1 and V is TRBV28; the match to TRBD1 covers 7 bases. This CDR3 has 14 amino acids. V gave up 6 bases and J gave up 1 base; unmatched junction bases: 5. Per the germline V gene, CDR1 is MDHEN and CDR2 is SYDVKM. The CDR3 sequence is CASSLGQKNTEAFF. CDR3 in DNA: TGTGCCAGCAGCTTGGGACAGAAGAACACTGAAGCTTTCTTT.

The V gene is TRBV6-2 or TRBV6-3, the J gene TRBJ2-2; possible D gene TRBD2, 5 bases. Trimming removed 5 bases at V and 7 bases at J, with 23 bases between. The CDR3 extends over 17 amino acids. In germline, CDR1 is MNHEY, CDR2 SVGEGT. This CDR3 reads CASSPTPSGTLIGELFF. The CDR3 nucleotides are TGTGCCAGCAGTCCGACACCAAGCGGAACCTTAATCGGGGAGCTGTTTTTT.

The genes are TRBV19 and TRBJ2-2; D perhaps matches TRBD1 (7 bases). The CDR3 is 17 residues long. V dropped 5 bases and J dropped 0 bases, with 16 bases sitting between them. CDR1 and CDR2 (germline): LNHDA, SQIVND (reference sequence). CDR3 sequence reads: CASSYSGGQANTGELFF. In nucleotides, the CDR3 is TGTGCCAGTAGTTACTCAGGGGGGCAGGCGAACACCGGGGAGCTGTTTTTT.

The genes are TRBV6-1 and TRBJ1-2; no firm D call. CDR3 length equals 15 residues. The germline gives CDR1 MNHNS, CDR2 SASEGT. V was trimmed by 1 base and J by 7 bases, leaving 16 bases between them. This chain's CDR3 is CASSEGTFLRAGYTF. In DNA form, the CDR3 reads TGTGCCAGCAGTGAAGGGACTTTCCTAAGGGCTGGCTACACCTTC.

This sequence joins TRBV9 and TRBJ2-2, with D possibly TRBD2 on 6 matching bases. The CDR3 covers 15 residues. CDR1 is SGDLS and CDR2 is YYNGEE in the germline V gene. Trimming removed 0 bases at V and 4 bases at J, with 10 bases between. The CDR3 bases are TGTGCCAGCAGCGTAGGTGGACTAACCACCGGGGAGCTGTTTTTT. Its protein product is CASSVGGLTTGELFF.

The chain recombines TRBV28 with TRBJ2-3, with D possibly called TRBD1 or TRBD2 (6 bases each). Per the germline V gene, CDR1 is MDHEN and CDR2 is SYDVKM. Trimming took off 6 bases at V and 4 bases at J, with 14 bases between the two ends. This CDR3 region has 14 residues. CDR3 sequence (DNA): TGTGCCAGCAGCCGTACCGGGGGCGCAGATACGCAGTATTTT. This encodes CASSRTGGADTQYF. The entire variable domain, with the rest obtained from reference TRBV28 and TRBJ2-3, is as follows: DVKVTQSSRYLVKRTGEKVFLECVQDMDHENMFWYRQDPGLGLRLIYFSYDVKMKEKGDIPEGYSVSREKKERFSLILESASTNQTSMYLCASSRTGGADTQYFGPGTRLTVL.

The rearrangement joins TRBV2 to TRBJ2-7; 9 nucleotides line up with TRBD1. The germline V gene encodes CDR1 SNHLY and CDR2 FYNNEI. The CDR3 covers 18 residues. The junction had 14 bases not matched to a gene; V was cut back by 4 bases and J by 1 base. The CDR3 sequence is CASSVLGQGTSLSYEQYF. As DNA, the CDR3 is TGTGCCAGCAGTGTGCTTGGACAGGGGACCTCCCTATCCTACGAGCAGTACTTC.

The chain has TRBV28 and TRBJ1-5; 7 nucleotides match TRBD1. The V segment lost 9 bases and the J segment 0 bases; nucleotides outside the gene matches: 11. In germline, CDR1 is MDHEN, CDR2 SYDVKM. The CDR3 length is 16 residues. The CDR3 DNA reads as TGTGCCAGTCAGACAGGGCCCCAGGATAGCAATCAGCCCCAGCATTTT. This encodes CASQTGPQDSNQPQHF.

J is TRBJ1-5 and V is TRBV2; D possibly corresponds to TRBD1 (6 bases). V was clipped by 0 bases and J by 5 bases, with 17 bases between them. This CDR3 is built from 17 residues. The germline V gene encodes CDR1 SNHLY and CDR2 FYNNEI. The CDR3 nucleotides are TGTGCCAGCAGTGAAGCGGGGCAGGGGAGGGGGTATCAGCCCCAGCATTTT. Protein product: CASSEAGQGRGYQPQHF.

This clone was detected only once. The rearrangement links TRBV6-5 to TRBJ1-2; no reliable D call. CDR1 and CDR2 (germline): MNHEY, SVGAGI. This CDR3 region has 10 residues. V lost 6 bases and J lost 6, with 5 bases in between. CDR3 protein: CASSHDGYTF. Written as DNA, the CDR3 is TGTGCCAGCAGCCACGATGGCTACACCTTC.

The J gene is TRBJ2-7, the V gene TRBV28; D gene ambiguous. The V gene's germline CDR1 is MDHEN and CDR2 SYDVKM. The CDR3 contains 12 residues. The V end lost 6 bases, the J end lost 0 bases, and 6 bases lay between the germline ends. CDR3 sequence (DNA): TGTGCCAGCAGCCCAAGCTCCTACGAGCAGTACTTC. The encoded protein is CASSPSSYEQYF.

This sequence joins TRBV2 and TRBJ2-3; D is unclear. The V and J ends lost 2 bases and 0 bases respectively, with 9 bases between them. Germline V gives CDR1 SNHLY, CDR2 FYNNEI. The CDR3 loop spans 15 amino acids. In nucleotides, the CDR3 is TGTGCCAGCAGTGAACAATCAACTAGCACAGATACGCAGTATTTT. Its protein is CASSEQSTSTDTQYF.

This clone came up a few times. The chain employs TRBV29-1 and TRBJ2-1, with D uncertain. The CDR3 runs to 14 residues. CDR1 SQVTM and CDR2 ANQGSEA come from the germline V gene. V was shortened by 1 base and J by 0 bases, with 7 bases between the two germline ends. The CDR3 loop reads CSVEAGLSYNEQFF. For the CDR3, the DNA is TGCAGCGTTGAAGCCGGGCTCTCCTACAATGAGCAGTTCTTC.

V usage is TRBV28 and J usage is TRBJ1-5; TRBD1 aligns across 7 bases. The CDR3 runs 12 residues. The V and J ends lost 6 bases and 5 bases, in that order; junction bases with no gene match: 1. Per germline, CDR1 MDHEN and CDR2 SYDVKM. CDR3 DNA: TGTGCCAGCAGAACAGGGGATCAGCCCCAGCATTTT. Its protein is CASRTGDQPQHF.

This rearrangement joins TRBV6-5 to TRBJ1-5; 10 bases are a match to TRBD1. CDR1 is MNHEY, CDR2 SVGAGI, per germline. The CDR3 runs to 14 residues. J lost 5 bases, V lost 6 bases, and 4 bases had no gene match. For the CDR3, the DNA is TGTGCCAGCAGACCCGGGACAGGGGATCAGCCCCAGCATTTT. Its protein product is CASRPGTGDQPQHF.

The V call is TRBV6-5, the J call TRBJ2-1, with D perhaps matching TRBD2 (6 bases). V lost 8 bases and J 0 bases, leaving 8 bases between the germline ends. This CDR3 comprises 13 residues. Germline-derived CDR1 and CDR2 are MNHEY and SVGAGI. CDR3 region: CASRGSSYNEQFF. CDR3 coding DNA: TGTGCCAGCCGGGGGAGCTCCTACAATGAGCAGTTCTTC.

This chain uses TRBV4-1 with TRBJ1-2; weak D call: TRBD1 (6 bases). The germline V gene encodes CDR1 MGHRA and CDR2 YSYEKL. V shed 1 base and J shed 9 bases, with 12 bases lying between them. There are 13 residues in the CDR3. CDR3 coding DNA: TGCGCCAGCAGCCAAGGAATGGGGACAAGCTACACCTTC. It specifies CASSQGMGTSYTF.

The chain is built from TRBV4-3 and TRBJ2-7; 11 nucleotides line up with TRBD2. Germline V gives CDR1 LGHNA, CDR2 YSLEER. This CDR3 contains 16 residues. J was trimmed by 4 bases and V by 0 bases; bases with no gene match: 5. CDR3 loop: CASSQEASGGLYEQYF. The CDR3 DNA is TGCGCCAGCAGCCAAGAGGCTAGCGGGGGGTTGTACGAGCAGTACTTC.